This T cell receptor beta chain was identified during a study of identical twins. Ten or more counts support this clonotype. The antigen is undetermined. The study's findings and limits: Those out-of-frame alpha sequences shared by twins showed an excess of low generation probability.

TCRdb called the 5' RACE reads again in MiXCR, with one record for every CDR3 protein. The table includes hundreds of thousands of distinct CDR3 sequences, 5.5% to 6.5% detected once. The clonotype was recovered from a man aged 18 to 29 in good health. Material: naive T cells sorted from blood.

The CDR3: CASSPGQGRRTQYF. CDR3 nucleotides: TGCGCCAGCAGCCCAGGACAGGGGAGGAGGACCCAGTACTTC. The rearrangement uses TRBV5-1 and TRBJ2-5; 9 bases match TRBD1. Germline values: CDR1 SGHRS, CDR2 YFSETQ. There are 14 residues in the CDR3. Trimming took 4 bases from V and 7 from J; bases not matched to a gene: 8.